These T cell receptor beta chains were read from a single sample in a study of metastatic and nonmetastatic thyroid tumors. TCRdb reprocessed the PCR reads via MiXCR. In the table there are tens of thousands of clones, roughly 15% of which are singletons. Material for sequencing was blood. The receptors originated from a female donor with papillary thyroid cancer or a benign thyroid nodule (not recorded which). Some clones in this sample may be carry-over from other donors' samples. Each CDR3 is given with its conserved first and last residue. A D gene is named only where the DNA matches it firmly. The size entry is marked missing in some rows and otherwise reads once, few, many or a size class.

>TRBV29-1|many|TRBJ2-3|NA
CSVVATTDTQYF
TGCAGCGTTGTAGCGACCACAGATACGCAGTATTTT
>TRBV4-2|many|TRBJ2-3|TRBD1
CASSQDVAQGTDTQYF
TGTGCCAGCAGCCAAGATGTGGCACAGGGGACAGATACGCAGTATTTT
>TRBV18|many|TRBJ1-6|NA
CASSTSQESGNSPLHF
TGTGCCAGCTCCACAAGTCAGGAAAGCGGTAATTCACCCCTCCACTTT
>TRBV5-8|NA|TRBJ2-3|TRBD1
CASSGLGQGEDTQYF
TGTGCCAGCAGCGGACTTGGACAGGGTGAAGATACGCAGTATTTT
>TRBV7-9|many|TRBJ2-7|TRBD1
CASSPAEGANYEQYF
TGTGCCAGCAGTCCTGCCGAGGGGGCAAACTACGAGCAGTACTTC
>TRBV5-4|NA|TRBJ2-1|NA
CASSMNAGQSYNEQFF
TGTGCCAGCAGCATGAATGCGGGACAGTCCTACAATGAGCAGTTCTTC
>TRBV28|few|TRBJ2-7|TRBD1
CASSHRDSSYEQYF
TGTGCCAGCAGTCACCGGGACAGCAGTTACGAGCAGTACTTC
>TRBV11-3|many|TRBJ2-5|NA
CASQGQETQYF
TGTGCCAGCCAGGGGCAAGAGACCCAGTACTTC
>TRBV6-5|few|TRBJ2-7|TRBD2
CASSLGTSGGNEQYF
TGTGCCAGCAGTTTGGGGACTAGCGGGGGGAACGAGCAGTACTTC
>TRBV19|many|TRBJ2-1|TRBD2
CASSPSGTSGSNEQFF
TGTGCCAGTAGTCCCTCCGGGACTAGCGGGAGTAATGAGCAGTTCTTC
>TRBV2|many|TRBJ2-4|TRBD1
CASSGKGAAKNIQYF
TGTGCCAGCAGTGGCAAGGGGGCGGCCAAAAACATTCAGTACTTC
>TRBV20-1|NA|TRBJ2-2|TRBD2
CSARETSRELFF
TGCAGTGCTAGAGAGACTAGCAGGGAGCTGTTTTTT
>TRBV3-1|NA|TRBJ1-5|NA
CASSQDLGQPQHF
TGTGCCAGCAGCCAAGACCTAGGACAGCCCCAGCATTTT
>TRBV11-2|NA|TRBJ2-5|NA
CASSLDGTFQETQYF
TGTGCCAGCAGCTTAGATGGGACGTTCCAAGAGACCCAGTACTTC
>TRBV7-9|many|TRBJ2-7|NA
CASSFKGDYLEQYF
TGTGCCAGCAGCTTCAAAGGAGATTATCTCGAGCAGTACTTC
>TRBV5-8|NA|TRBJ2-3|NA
CASSFLNTDTQYF
TGTGCCAGCAGCTTTTTAAACACAGATACGCAGTATTTT
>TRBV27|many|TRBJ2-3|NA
CASSALGGTDTQYF
TGTGCCAGCAGTGCCCTTGGGGGAACAGATACGCAGTATTTT
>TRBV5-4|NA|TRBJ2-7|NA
CASSGRADGEQYF
TGTGCCAGCAGCGGACGGGCAGACGGCGAGCAGTACTTC
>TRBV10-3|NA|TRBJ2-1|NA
CAISRGYQAPYNEQFF
TGTGCCATCAGCAGGGGCTATCAGGCCCCCTACAATGAGCAGTTCTTC
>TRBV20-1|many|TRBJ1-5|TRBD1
CSARTGTRGRLNQPQHF
TGCAGTGCTAGAACCGGGACAAGGGGGCGACTCAATCAGCCCCAGCATTTT
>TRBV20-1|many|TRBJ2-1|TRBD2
CSAPSGTSGNNEQFF
TGCAGTGCGCCCTCCGGGACTAGCGGAAACAATGAGCAGTTCTTC
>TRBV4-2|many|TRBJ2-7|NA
CASSQDLGQRYEQYF
TGTGCCAGCAGCCAAGATTTGGGGCAGAGATACGAGCAGTACTTC